One sample yielded the 8 T cell receptor beta chains listed below, sequenced in a study of CD4 T cells in relation to SARS-CoV-2 and coronaviruses. Profiled with immunoSEQ multiplex PCR; TCRdb holds only in-frame clones, not every one. The sample consists of about 64,000 clones, approximately 94% of them appearing once. The unexposed donors gave CD4+ T cells in about 2010-2019, prior to COVID-19. Sequenced input: naive CD4+ T cells from PBMCs. Subset reported: naive CD4+ T cells isolated by negative enrichment. These receptors were collected from a human donor in good health.

The chain combines TRBV5-1 with TRBJ1-4; no definite D call. The CDR3 runs to 15 residues. Germline V gene lookup returns CDR1 SGHRS and CDR2 YFSETQ. The V end was cut by 4 bases, the J end by 5 bases, with 15 bases between. DNA for the CDR3: TGCGCCAGCAGCCCCCTGCGGGGAGGGAATGAAAAACTGTTTTTT. As protein: CASSPLRGGNEKLFF. Full variable domain (remainder filled in from reference TRBV5-1 and TRBJ1-4): KAGVTQTPRYLIKTRGQQVTLSCSPISGHRSVSWYQQTPGQGLQFLFEYFSETQRNKGNFPGRFSGRQFSNSRSEMNVSTLELGDSALYLCASSPLRGGNEKLFFGSGTQLSVL.

The chain joins TRBV9 to TRBJ1-6; no clear D. The CDR3 length is 14 residues. Germline V gene lookup returns CDR1 SGDLS and CDR2 YYNGEE. V was cut by 1 base and J by 6 bases, with 8 bases left in between. The CDR3 is CASSVLAINSPLHF. In DNA form, the CDR3 reads TGTGCCAGCAGCGTACTAGCAATTAATTCACCCCTCCACTTT.

The rearrangement links TRBV5-1 to TRBJ2-5, with D tentatively TRBD2 (5 bases). CDR1 SGHRS and CDR2 YFSETQ come from the germline V gene. CDR3 length equals 15 residues. V was trimmed by 0 bases and J by 4 bases, leaving 13 bases between them. The CDR3 protein is CASSLGLRGRETQYF. CDR3 bases: TGCGCCAGCAGCTTGGGTCTAAGAGGGCGAGAGACCCAGTACTTC.

The rearrangement uses TRBV9 and TRBJ2-3, with D hard to call. This CDR3 region has 13 residues. Germline assignment: CDR1 SGDLS and CDR2 YYNGEE. Trimming pared 0 bases from V and 5 bases from J, leaving 7 bases between. The CDR3 protein is CASSVAPGDTQYF. The CDR3 region has the DNA TGTGCCAGCAGCGTAGCCCCAGGAGATACGCAGTATTTT.

In DNA form, the CDR3 reads TGTGCCAGCAGGGCCTCTCGGGCGGGGACAGATACGCAGTATTTT. As protein: CASRASRAGTDTQYF. The chain employs TRBV28 and TRBJ2-3, with D possibly being TRBD2 (6 bases). The CDR3 length is 15 residues. V was cut by 6 bases and J by 3 bases, with 16 bases left in between. Germline values: CDR1 MDHEN, CDR2 SYDVKM.

The V gene is TRBV7-8, the J gene TRBJ2-2; 9 bases align to TRBD1. Germline CDR1 reads SGHVS; CDR2 reads FQNEAQ. V shed 5 bases and J 8 bases; nucleotides not matched to a gene: 18. This CDR3 spans 18 amino acids. In DNA, the CDR3 is TGTGCCAGCAGCCCACGAACCCGGGACAGGGCGGGATCGGGGGAGCTGTTTTTT. This sequence encodes CASSPRTRDRAGSGELFF. The complete variable domain, with remaining parts taken from reference TRBV7-8 and TRBJ2-2, reads GAGVSQSPRYKVAKRGQDVALRCDPISGHVSLFWYQQALGQGPEFLTYFQNEAQLDKSGLPSDRFFAERPEGSVSTLKIQRTQQEDSAVYLCASSPRTRDRAGSGELFFGEGSRLTVL.

CDR3 nucleotides: TGTGCCAGTCGGGGCTCGGGTTCTGGAAACACCATATATTTT. Translation gives CASRGSGSGNTIYF. J is TRBJ1-3 and V is TRBV27, with D perhaps TRBD1 (5 bases). Germline loops: CDR1 MNHEY, CDR2 SMNVEV (reference sequence). The CDR3 contains 14 residues. V gave up 9 bases and J gave up 1 base, with 13 bases separating them.

V and J are TRBV28 and TRBJ2-2; tentative D call: TRBD2 (6 bases). Germline lookup yields CDR1 MDHEN and CDR2 SYDVKM. This CDR3 comprises 16 residues. V was cut by 7 bases and J by 0 bases, with 15 bases left in between. Written as DNA, the CDR3 is TGTGCCAGCACCCGCGGCGGGGAGTCGAACACCGGGGAGCTGTTTTTT. This sequence encodes CASTRGGESNTGELFF.